The 20 T cell receptor beta chains below all came from one sample that was sequenced in a study of beta chain features in type 1 diabetes (dated by TCRdb to the late 2010s). The antigens for these receptors are not known. The full study reports these points: A moderate but significant shortening of TCRB CDR3 length was observed in type 1 diabetes patients in all four CD4+ subsets.

Preparation of the library involved the immunoSEQ multiplex PCR assay. The High Capacity cDNA Reverse Transcription Kit was used to reverse transcribe all of the isolated RNA, meaning that expressed TCRB transcripts were what got sequenced. This immuneACCESS table, as held by TCRdb, lists in-frame sequences with V and J called but not all clones. Of the missing ones, under half trace to an unresolved V gene in checked studies; the others have no known cause. In this sample the table shows about 340,000 clones, roughly a tenth of which occur a single time. Roughly 0.99% of the sample is in the top ten clones. Sequenced sample: central memory CD4+ T cells from blood. Receptor source: a man aged 25 to 40 with type 1 diabetes.

This clone was detected a few times. The chain links TRBV19 to TRBJ2-5, with D unclear. Trimming removed 8 bases from V and 1 base from J, with 11 bases in between. This CDR3 contains 13 residues. CDR1 LNHDA and CDR2 SQIVND come from the germline V gene (reference sequence). In DNA, the CDR3 is TGTGCCAGTGCCATAGGGATCCAAGAGACCCAGTACTTC. This sequence encodes CASAIGIQETQYF.

This clone was seen at least ten times. The same CDR3 can be traced to other DNA sequences in this sample. The chain has TRBV7-9 and TRBJ1-1; weak D call: TRBD1 (5 bases). The CDR3 is made up of 13 amino acids. Per germline, CDR1 SEHNR and CDR2 FQNEAQ (reference sequence). V lost 1 base to trimming and J lost 3 bases, with 6 bases between them. The CDR3 DNA sequence: TGTGCCAGCAGCTTAGAAGGGGACACTGAAGCTTTCTTT. Translating gives CASSLEGDTEAFF.

As for this clone: The sample has other DNA sequences that encode this CDR3 too. This chain joins TRBV10-1 and TRBJ2-5; D unclear. V was trimmed by 0 bases and J by 2 bases, leaving 7 bases between them. There are 14 residues in the CDR3. CDR1 is WNHNN, CDR2 SYGVQD, per germline (reference sequence). CDR3 region: CASSESAGQETQYF. For the CDR3, the DNA is TGCGCCAGCAGTGAGTCGGCAGGTCAAGAGACCCAGTACTTC.

The table lists this clone with a few counts. The V gene is TRBV30, the J gene TRBJ1-5; 7 bases are shared with TRBD1. The ends lost 4 bases at V and 3 bases at J; junction bases unmatched: 6. CDR3 size: 14 residues. Germline CDR1 reads GTSNPN; CDR2 reads SVGIG (reference sequence). Written as DNA, the CDR3 is TGTGCCTGGACCCGGGACAGCTTCAATCAGCCCCAGCATTTT. Residues: CAWTRDSFNQPQHF.

This clone turned up a few times. The sample holds other DNA sequences that translate to the same CDR3. The chain has TRBV7-2 and TRBJ2-3; D is perhaps TRBD1 (6 bases). The CDR3 runs to 14 residues. The V end was cut by 5 bases, the J end by 3 bases, with 12 bases between. Germline V lookup: CDR1 SGHTA, CDR2 FQGNSA. CDR3 nucleotides: TGTGCCAGCAGCCCGGGCAGGGGTACAGATACGCAGTATTTT. Protein sequence: CASSPGRGTDTQYF.

This clone was detected ten times or more. The chain employs TRBV7-2 and TRBJ2-1; TRBD2 agrees at 13 bases. The junction had 5 bases not matched to a gene; V was cut back by 5 bases and J by 7 bases. This CDR3 has 15 amino acids. CDR1 is SGHTA and CDR2 is FQGNSA in the germline V gene. This CDR3 is CASSPGLAGWNEQFF. Here the CDR3 DNA reads TGTGCCAGCAGCCCGGGACTAGCGGGGTGGAATGAGCAGTTCTTC. Looking up the rest from reference TRBV7-2 and TRBJ2-1 gives the full variable domain: GAGVSQSPSNKVTEKGKDVELRCDPISGHTALYWYRQSLGQGLEFLIYFQGNSAPDKSGLPSDRFSAERTGGSVSTLTIQRTQQEDSAVYLCASSPGLAGWNEQFFGPGTRLTVL.

The chain carries TRBV18 and TRBJ2-1; D gene unclear. Per the germline V gene, CDR1 is KGHSH and CDR2 is LQKENI. This CDR3 is built from 17 residues. V lost 1 base to trimming and J lost 0 bases, with 13 bases between them. CDR3 DNA sequence: TGTGCCAGCTCACCACGTCCCCCCGAGAGCTCCTACAATGAGCAGTTCTTC. Translated: CASSPRPPESSYNEQFF.

CDR3 DNA sequence: TGCGCCAGCAGCCAAGATAGCGGCCTCGAGCAGTACTTC. Its protein product is CASSQDSGLEQYF. J is TRBJ2-7 and V is TRBV4-3; possibly TRBD2 for D (6 bases). In germline, CDR1 is LGHNA, CDR2 YSLEER. V was shortened by 0 bases and J by 6 bases, with 9 bases between the two germline ends. This CDR3 is built from 13 residues.

The gene calls are TRBV2 and TRBJ2-7; D is perhaps TRBD1 (6 bases). There are 13 residues in the CDR3. Looked up from germline, CDR1 is SNHLY and CDR2 is FYNNEI. Trimming cost V 6 bases and J 5 bases, with 14 bases left between them. The CDR3 bases are TGTGCCAGCAGAGAAACAGGGTTTGACGAGCAGTACTTC. It translates to CASRETGFDEQYF. Full variable domain (rest looked up from reference TRBV2 and TRBJ2-7): EPEVTQTPSHQVTQMGQEVILRCVPISNHLYFYWYRQILGQKVEFLVSFYNNEISEKSEIFDDQFSVERPDGSNFTLKIRSTKLEDSAMYFCASRETGFDEQYFGPGTRLTVT.

This clone turned up a few times. V and J are TRBV6-6 and TRBJ1-3; D not certain. This CDR3 is built from 14 residues. With 6 bases removed from V and 0 bases from J, the gap between germline ends came to 9 bases. Looked up from germline, CDR1 is MNHNY and CDR2 is SVGAGI (reference sequence). The CDR3, as DNA: TGTGCCAGCAGCCCCGCCGGCTCTGGAAACACCATATATTTT. This encodes CASSPAGSGNTIYF.

In this sample, this clone turned up a few times. In DNA form, the CDR3 reads TGTGCCAGCAGCTCCTCGTGGGGGACCTCGGGGTATGGCTACACCTTC. As protein: CASSSSWGTSGYGYTF. The chain links TRBV7-2 to TRBJ1-2; D perhaps matches TRBD1 (5 bases). This CDR3 has 16 residues. V lost 4 bases to trimming and J lost 5 bases, with 20 bases between them. The V gene's germline CDR1 is SGHTA and CDR2 FQGNSA.

This clone was seen more than once but under ten times. This chain links TRBV4-3 with TRBJ2-2, with a tentative D call TRBD2 (6 bases). The V gene lost 5 bases and the J gene lost 2 bases, with 18 bases spanning the gap. From germline, CDR1 is LGHNA and CDR2 YSLEER. The CDR3 contains 17 residues. Written as DNA, the CDR3 is TGCGCCAGCAGCGCCCGGATCGGCGGGGCAAACACCGGGGAGCTGTTTTTT. It encodes CASSARIGGANTGELFF.

The rearrangement uses TRBV29-1 and TRBJ1-1; 7 nucleotides match TRBD1. Germline assignment: CDR1 SQVTM and CDR2 ANQGSEA. CDR3 length: 13 amino acids. V shed 5 bases, J shed 3 bases, and the junction held 6 bases outside the gene matches. Here the CDR3 DNA reads TGCAGCGTTCGGGGACAGACCCACACTGAAGCTTTCTTT. This gives the protein CSVRGQTHTEAFF.

This clone has only a few counts. V gene TRBV15 combines with J gene TRBJ2-7, with 9 bases identical to TRBD1. CDR1 is LNHNV and CDR2 is YYDKDF in the germline V gene (reference sequence). The CDR3 has 15 amino acids. V lost 5 bases to trimming and J lost 3 bases; unmatched junction nucleotides: 8. The CDR3 reads CATSGPGQGIYEQYF. Here the CDR3 DNA reads TGTGCCACCAGCGGACCGGGACAGGGCATCTACGAGCAGTACTTC.

This clone was seen more than once but under ten times. The CDR3 bases are TGTGCCAGTAGTATGGTTCCCTCCCTCGCGAACACCGGGGAGCTGTTTTTT. This translates into CASSMVPSLANTGELFF. The V call is TRBV19, the J call TRBJ2-2; D gene uncertain. CDR3 length: 17 residues. Germline CDR1 and CDR2: LNHDA and SQIVND (reference sequence). Trimming removed 3 bases from V and 0 bases from J, with 14 bases in between. The full variable domain, rest sourced from reference TRBV19 and TRBJ2-2, is DGGITQSPKYLFRKEGQNVTLSCEQNLNHDAMYWYRQDPGQGLRLIYYSQIVNDFQKGDIAEGYSVSREKKESFPLTVTSAQKNPTAFYLCASSMVPSLANTGELFFGEGSRLTVL.

This clone appeared many times. The CDR3 sequence: CASGGLGEKLFF. CDR3 nucleotide sequence: TGTGCCAGCGGGGGGCTTGGTGAAAAACTGTTTTTT. V and J are TRBV2 and TRBJ1-4, with D tentatively TRBD1 (6 bases). Germline V CDR1 and CDR2: SNHLY, FYNNEI. The germline V and J ends were trimmed by 8 bases and 7 bases, with 11 bases remaining between them. This CDR3 comprises 12 residues. The full variable domain, in which reference TRBV2 and TRBJ1-4 provide the parts outside the CDR3, is EPEVTQTPSHQVTQMGQEVILRCVPISNHLYFYWYRQILGQKVEFLVSFYNNEISEKSEIFDDQFSVERPDGSNFTLKIRSTKLEDSAMYFCASGGLGEKLFFGSGTQLSVL.

This clone was counted between two and nine times. CDR3 amino acids: CASRKTGGLGNTEAFF. In DNA form, the CDR3 reads TGTGCCAGCAGGAAGACAGGGGGACTGGGGAACACTGAAGCTTTCTTT. The chain couples TRBV2 to TRBJ1-1; 9 positions match TRBD1. The trim removed 6 bases at V and 1 base at J, leaving 9 bases unmatched. The germline gives CDR1 SNHLY, CDR2 FYNNEI. This CDR3 comprises 16 residues.

The chain couples TRBV7-2 to TRBJ2-7, with D hard to call. The V end was cut by 0 bases, the J end by 4 bases, with 10 bases between. The CDR3 has 14 amino acids. The germline V gene has CDR1 SGHTA and CDR2 FQGNSA. CDR3 region: CASSLAGIEYEQYF. The CDR3 DNA sequence: TGTGCCAGCAGCTTAGCGGGGATAGAGTACGAGCAGTACTTC.

DNA for the CDR3: TGTGCCAGCAGCGGTGGGACCGCTAGCACCATAAATCAGCCCCAGCATTTT. As protein: CASSGGTASTINQPQHF. The chain employs TRBV7-9 and TRBJ1-5, with a tentative D call TRBD1 (5 bases). Trimming pared 5 bases from V and 4 bases from J, leaving 21 bases between. Germline lookup yields CDR1 SEHNR and CDR2 FQNEAQ (reference sequence). The CDR3 is 17 residues long.

This clone was counted between two and nine times. The chain has TRBV5-1 and TRBJ2-5; a weak D match, TRBD1 (6 bases). V dropped 3 bases and J dropped 1 base, with 10 bases sitting between them. Germline-derived CDR1 and CDR2 are SGHRS and YFSETQ. This CDR3 has 14 residues. In nucleotides, the CDR3 is TGCGCCAGCAGCTCTTGGGGGCCCCAAGAGACCCAGTACTTC. Amino acid sequence: CASSSWGPQETQYF.